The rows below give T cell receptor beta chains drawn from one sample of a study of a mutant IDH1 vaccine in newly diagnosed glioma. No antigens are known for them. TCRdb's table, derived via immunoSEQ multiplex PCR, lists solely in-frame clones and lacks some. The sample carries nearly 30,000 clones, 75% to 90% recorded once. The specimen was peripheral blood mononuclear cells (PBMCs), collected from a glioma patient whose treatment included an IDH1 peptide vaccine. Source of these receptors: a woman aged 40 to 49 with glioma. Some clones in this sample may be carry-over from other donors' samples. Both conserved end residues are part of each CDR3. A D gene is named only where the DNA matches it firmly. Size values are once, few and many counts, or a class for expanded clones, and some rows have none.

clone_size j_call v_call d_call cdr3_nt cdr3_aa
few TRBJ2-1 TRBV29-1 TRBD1 TGCAGAGCCACTACAGGGGGACACAATGAGCAGTTCTTC CRATTGGHNEQFF
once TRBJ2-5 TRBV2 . TGTGCCAGCAGTGAAGCGCGGGTTAGCGGTACGACCCAGTACTTC CASSEARVSGTTQYF
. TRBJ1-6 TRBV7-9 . TGTGCCAGCAGCTTAGACGAGGGACCCTATAATTCACCCCTCCACTTT CASSLDEGPYNSPLHF
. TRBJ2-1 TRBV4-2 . TGTGCCAGCAGCCAAGTGCGGGGCCTCAATGAGCAGTTCTTC CASSQVRGLNEQFF
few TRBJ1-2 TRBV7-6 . TGTGCCAGCAGCCCCCTTGACAGGACCAATGGCTACACCTTC CASSPLDRTNGYTF
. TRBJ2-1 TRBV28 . TGTGCCAGCAGGGCAGGGGGGTACAATGAGCAGTTCTTC CASRAGGYNEQFF
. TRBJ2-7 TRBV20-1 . TGCAGCGCGGCAGACTACGAGCAGTACTTC CSAADYEQYF
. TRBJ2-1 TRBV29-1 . TGCAGCTCGAATGTCGGGGGAATAGCGGATGAGCAGTTCTTC CSSNVGGIADEQFF
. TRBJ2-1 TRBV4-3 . TGCGCCAGCAGCCAGTTTAGCGGAAGCTCCTACAATGAGCAGTTCTTC CASSQFSGSSYNEQFF
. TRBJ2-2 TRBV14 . TGTGCCAGCAGCCCCATTAACACCGGGGAGCTGTTTTTT CASSPINTGELFF
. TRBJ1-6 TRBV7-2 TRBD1 TGTGCCAGCAGCCTTGGACAGGTTTTATCACCCCTCCACTTT CASSLGQVLSPLHF
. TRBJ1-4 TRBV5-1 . TGCGCCAGCAGCTTGACAGGAGTTTATGAAAAACTGTTTTTT CASSLTGVYEKLFF